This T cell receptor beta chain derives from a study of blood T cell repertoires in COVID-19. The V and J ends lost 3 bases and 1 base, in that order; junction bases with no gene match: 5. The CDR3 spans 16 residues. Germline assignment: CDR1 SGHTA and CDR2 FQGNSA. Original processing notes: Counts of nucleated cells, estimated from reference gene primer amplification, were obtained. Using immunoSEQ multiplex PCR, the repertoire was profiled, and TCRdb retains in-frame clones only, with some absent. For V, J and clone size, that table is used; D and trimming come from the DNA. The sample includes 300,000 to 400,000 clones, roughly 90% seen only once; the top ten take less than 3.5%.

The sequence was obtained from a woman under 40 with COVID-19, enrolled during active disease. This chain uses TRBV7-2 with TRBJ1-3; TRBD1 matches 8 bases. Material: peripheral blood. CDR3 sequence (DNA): TGTGCCAGCAGCTTTACACAGGGGGGATCTGGAAACACCATATATTTT. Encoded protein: CASSFTQGGSGNTIYF.